Following are 18 T cell receptor beta chains from one sample sequenced in a study of radiation and T cells in renal cell carcinoma. Clones were read by immunoSEQ multiplex PCR, and TCRdb kept only the in-frame ones, dropping some. In the table there are about 150,000 clones, approximately 90% of which are singletons. The sample's time point: blood 2 weeks post-SBRT. Treatment noted: 15 Gy SBRT to primary tumor, nephrectomy 4 weeks later. Sample: blood, taken from a patient whose treatment included radiotherapy and nephrectomy. Receptor source: a woman aged 50 to 60 with renal cell carcinoma.

This chain connects TRBV2 to TRBJ1-2; D is undetermined. Between the trimmed V and J ends, which lost 5 bases and 3 bases, there was a span of 13 bases. CDR3 length: 14 amino acids. The germline gives CDR1 SNHLY, CDR2 FYNNEI. The CDR3 loop is CASSQGYNYYGYTF. CDR3 coding DNA: TGTGCCAGCAGTCAAGGGTACAATTACTATGGCTACACCTTC.

The chain uses TRBV7-9 and TRBJ1-4, with TRBD1 matching over 7 bases. CDR3 length equals 15 residues. Germline assignment: CDR1 SEHNR and CDR2 FQNEAQ (reference sequence). With V trimmed by 1 base and J by 7 bases, 6 bases remained unmatched. The CDR3 loop is CASSLDSGGIEKLFF. The CDR3 nucleotides read TGTGCCAGCAGCTTAGATTCAGGGGGGATTGAAAAACTGTTTTTT.

This sequence joins TRBV6-1 and TRBJ1-2; D is perhaps TRBD1 (6 bases). Trimming left V 7 bases short and J 4 bases short, with 19 bases between. The CDR3 length is 15 residues. Germline CDR1 MNHNS, CDR2 SASEGT. The CDR3 spells CASNPEQGGGYGYTF. CDR3 coding DNA: TGTGCCAGCAACCCCGAACAGGGCGGTGGCTATGGCTACACCTTC.

This rearrangement joins TRBV15 to TRBJ2-3, with D perhaps assigned TRBD1 or TRBD2 (5 bases each). V lost 9 bases and J lost 3, with 16 bases in between. The CDR3 totals 14 residues. The germline gives CDR1 LNHNV, CDR2 YYDKDF (reference sequence). As DNA, the CDR3 is TGTGCCACGATGTCGGGGCGGAATACAGATACGCAGTATTTT. This codes for CATMSGRNTDTQYF.

The rearrangement joins TRBV7-9 to TRBJ2-1; TRBD2 aligns across 10 bases. The junction had 8 bases not matched to a gene; V was cut back by 5 bases and J by 4 bases. Germline assignment: CDR1 SEHNR and CDR2 FQNEAQ (reference sequence). The length of the CDR3 is 16 residues. The DNA for the CDR3 is TGTGCCAGCAGCAACGTAGCGGGGGGCTGGTACAATGAGCAGTTCTTC. Its translation: CASSNVAGGWYNEQFF. Complete variable domain (other parts from reference TRBV7-9 and TRBJ2-1): DTGVSQNPRHKITKRGQNVTFRCDPISEHNRLYWYRQTLGQGPEFLTYFQNEAQLEKSRLLSDRFSAERPKGSFSTLEIQRTEQGDSAMYLCASSNVAGGWYNEQFFGPGTRLTVL.

A single count supports this clone. The chain joins TRBV30 to TRBJ2-5; the D is unclear. V lost 0 bases and J 4 bases, leaving 6 bases between the germline ends. The CDR3 extends over 12 amino acids. CDR1 and CDR2 (germline): GTSNPN, SVGIG (reference sequence). The CDR3 DNA reads TGTGCCTGGAGTGTATATAGAGAGACCCAGTACTTC. Amino acid sequence: CAWSVYRETQYF.

This clone occurred once. This chain links TRBV6-5 with TRBJ1-5, with D maybe TRBD1 (6 bases). Germline V gives CDR1 MNHEY, CDR2 SVGAGI. V shed 5 bases and J shed 9 bases, with 20 bases lying between them. CDR3 length: 15 amino acids. The DNA of the CDR3 is TGTGCCAGCAGTGCCGGACGAGGGGGAGGTCTGCCCCAGCATTTT. It encodes CASSAGRGGGLPQHF.

This clone was seen just once. A much larger clone differs by one base, so this may be a read error. This chain links TRBV2 with TRBJ2-5, with 8 bases lining up with TRBD2. This CDR3 spans 13 amino acids. V was clipped by 6 bases and J by 3 bases; unmatched bases: 3. Germline V gives CDR1 SNHLY, CDR2 FYNNEI. CDR3 protein: CASSFGGEETQYF. CDR3 nucleotide sequence: TGTGCCAGCAGCTTCGGGGGGGAAGAGACCCAGTACTTC.

The rearrangement joins TRBV14 to TRBJ1-1, with D unresolved. V lost 1 base to trimming and J lost 0 bases, with 21 bases between them. The germline V gene has CDR1 SGHDN and CDR2 FVKESK. This CDR3 is 19 amino acids long. This CDR3 is CASSQVWLSNPNMNTEAFF. DNA for the CDR3: TGTGCCAGCAGCCAAGTTTGGCTATCCAACCCGAACATGAACACTGAAGCTTTCTTT.

The DNA of the CDR3 is TGTGCCAGCAGCTTCAGGGGGGGCCCGAACACTGAAGCTTTCTTT. Amino acid sequence: CASSFRGGPNTEAFF. V gene TRBV7-8 combines with J gene TRBJ1-1, with 7 bases fitting TRBD1. The junction had 5 bases not matched to a gene; V was cut back by 3 bases and J by 1 base. Germline-derived CDR1 and CDR2 are SGHVS and FQNEAQ. The length of the CDR3 is 15 residues.

The chain joins TRBV4-3 to TRBJ1-6; D not resolved. Per germline, CDR1 LGHNA and CDR2 YSLEER. CDR3 size: 16 residues. V was trimmed by 0 bases and J by 8 bases, leaving 14 bases between them. CDR3 bases: TGCGCCAGCAGCCAAGATGCCGTAATCCGGGATTCACCCCTCCACTTT. It specifies CASSQDAVIRDSPLHF.

This chain uses TRBV4-1 with TRBJ1-2, with D hard to call. CDR1 is MGHRA, CDR2 YSYEKL, per germline. The CDR3 runs 14 residues. V lost 6 bases and J 8 bases, leaving 19 bases between the germline ends. This CDR3 reads CASRTPGGVEGYTF. CDR3 nucleotide sequence: TGCGCCAGCAGAACTCCCGGAGGTGTCGAAGGCTACACCTTC.

The chain has TRBV2 and TRBJ1-6; no definite D call. Between the trimmed V and J ends, which lost 2 bases and 13 bases, there was a span of 12 bases. CDR3 size: 13 residues. Germline loops: CDR1 SNHLY, CDR2 FYNNEI. CDR3 nucleotide sequence: TGTGCCAGCAGTGAACGGAGGTTCGTCCCCCTCCACTTT. Its translation is CASSERRFVPLHF.

The V gene is TRBV6-1, the J gene TRBJ2-5; TRBD2 is a possible D gene (7 bases). The V and J ends lost 2 bases and 5 bases respectively, with 12 bases between them. The CDR3 runs to 14 residues. Germline assignment: CDR1 MNHNS and CDR2 SASEGT. The CDR3 region has the DNA TGTGCCAGCAGTGAAAATCGGGGGGCGGAGACCCAGTACTTC. Its protein product is CASSENRGAETQYF.

The J gene is TRBJ1-2, the V gene TRBV7-6, with unresolved D. This CDR3 is built from 11 residues. Germline-derived CDR1 and CDR2 are SGHVS and FNYEAQ. V was cut by 7 bases and J by 4 bases, with 7 bases left in between. The CDR3 DNA reads as TGTGCCAGCATGCGAGGCTATGGCTACACCTTC. Amino acids: CASMRGYGYTF.

The chain recombines TRBV4-1 with TRBJ2-2, with a weak D call TRBD2 (5 bases). Trimming shortened V by 4 bases and J by 2 bases, and 14 bases separated the two germline ends. CDR1 is MGHRA, CDR2 YSYEKL, per germline. This CDR3 is 16 amino acids long. CDR3 sequence (DNA): TGCGCCAGCAGCCGGGAGCCCCAGATCAACACCGGGGAGCTGTTTTTT. This translates into CASSREPQINTGELFF.

This CDR3 is CASSPPEGGQETQYF. Written as DNA, the CDR3 is TGTGCCAGCAGCCCCCCGGAGGGGGGTCAAGAGACCCAGTACTTC. This sequence joins TRBV7-9 and TRBJ2-5; D is perhaps TRBD1 or TRBD2 (6 bases each). Germline V gene lookup returns CDR1 SEHNR and CDR2 FQNEAQ (reference sequence). V shed 5 bases and J shed 2 bases, with 15 bases lying between them. This CDR3 has 15 amino acids.

This clone was seen a handful of times. The chain employs TRBV30 and TRBJ2-3; D may be TRBD1 (5 bases). The CDR3 runs to 14 residues. Trimming removed 0 bases from V and 3 bases from J, with 10 bases in between. Germline V gene lookup returns CDR1 GTSNPN and CDR2 SVGIG (reference sequence). CDR3 region: CAWSVASGTDTQYF. The CDR3 nucleotides are TGTGCCTGGAGTGTAGCGTCAGGGACAGATACGCAGTATTTT.